The 32 T cell receptor beta chains below come from one sample, sequenced in a study of blood T cell repertoires in COVID-19. Some clones are missing from TCRdb's copy, which holds only in-frame ones; the method was immunoSEQ multiplex PCR. Of about 180,000 clones listed, over 75% are singletons. Sequencing input: peripheral blood. The source is a human donor with active or convalescent COVID-19. The donor label of this sample is uncertain.

This clone was detected once. This chain links TRBV5-1 with TRBJ2-1; TRBD2 matches 11 bases. The V gene end was trimmed by 1 base and the J gene end by 6 bases; junction bases not matched to a gene: 3. The length of the CDR3 is 15 residues. CDR1 is SGHRS, CDR2 YFSETQ, per germline. The CDR3 bases are TGCGCCAGCAGCTTGAGGACTAGCGGGCCCAATGAGCAGTTCTTC. Translating it yields CASSLRTSGPNEQFF. Drawing the rest from reference TRBV5-1 and TRBJ2-1, the complete variable domain is KAGVTQTPRYLIKTRGQQVTLSCSPISGHRSVSWYQQTPGQGLQFLFEYFSETQRNKGNFPGRFSGRQFSNSRSEMNVSTLELGDSALYLCASSLRTSGPNEQFFGPGTRLTVL.

The chain links TRBV12-5 to TRBJ1-1; TRBD1 is a possible D gene (6 bases). Germline V gives CDR1 LGHNT, CDR2 FRNRAP. This CDR3 contains 14 residues. The germline V and J ends were trimmed by 1 base and 7 bases, with 13 bases remaining between them. The CDR3 region is CASGLATDSYEAFF. The CDR3 DNA reads TGTGCTAGTGGTTTGGCAACGGACAGTTATGAAGCTTTCTTT.

The chain recombines TRBV6-5 with TRBJ2-3, with 8 bases fitting TRBD2. The germline CDR1 and CDR2 sequences are MNHEY and SVGAGI. Losses at the gene ends were 7 bases for V and 7 bases for J; bases not matched to a gene: 10. The CDR3 is 14 amino acids. DNA for the CDR3: TGTGCCAGCAACGGGGGGGGCGGGAGGCATACGCAGTATTTT. This codes for CASNGGGGRHTQYF.

The V call is TRBV5-6, the J call TRBJ1-3; D call uncertain. In germline, CDR1 is SGHDT, CDR2 YYEEEE. V was trimmed by 2 bases and J by 8 bases, leaving 11 bases between them. This CDR3 is 13 amino acids long. The CDR3 DNA follows: TGTGCCAGCAGCTTTCTGGTCACAGACACCATATATTTT. This gives the protein CASSFLVTDTIYF.

This clone showed up just once. The rearrangement joins TRBV21-1 to TRBJ2-1; the table assigns TRBD1, which was not confirmed against the DNA. TRBV21-1 is a recognized pseudogene. This CDR3 comprises 13 residues. The CDR3 DNA reads TGTGCCAGCAGGGACAGGGCAAGGCGGGAGCAGTTCTTC. Translation: CASRDRARREQFF.

This clone was found once. V gene TRBV4-3 combines with J gene TRBJ1-6; D perhaps matches TRBD1 (5 bases). The CDR3 loop spans 16 amino acids. Per the germline V gene, CDR1 is LGHNA and CDR2 is YSLEER. The V end was cut by 0 bases, the J end by 9 bases, with 15 bases between. The CDR3 is CASSQDREFGGSPLHF. The CDR3 DNA is TGCGCCAGCAGCCAAGATCGGGAGTTCGGGGGTTCACCCCTCCACTTT.

V gene TRBV6-5 combines with J gene TRBJ1-5; D gene ambiguous. Trimming pared 5 bases from V and 7 bases from J, leaving 12 bases between. The CDR3 is 13 residues long. Germline V CDR1 and CDR2: MNHEY, SVGAGI. CDR3 amino acids: CASSKREGQPQHF. CDR3 DNA sequence: TGTGCCAGCAGTAAAAGGGAGGGACAGCCCCAGCATTTT.

The CDR3 DNA reads as TGTGCCAGCAGCTTGGGGGGAGGCAATCAGCCCCAGCATTTT. This translates into CASSLGGGNQPQHF. The chain links TRBV7-9 to TRBJ1-5; D perhaps matches TRBD1 (5 bases). The V and J ends lost 3 bases and 2 bases respectively, with 8 bases between them. Per the germline V gene, CDR1 is SEHNR and CDR2 is FQNEAQ (reference sequence). The CDR3 length is 14 residues.

The chain joins TRBV21-1 to TRBJ2-2; the listed D gene, TRBD2, was not tested against the DNA. TRBV21-1 has pseudogene status. CDR3 size: 18 residues. CDR3 amino acids: CASSMGNGRRANTGELFF. The CDR3 nucleotides are TGTGCCAGCAGCATGGGAAATGGGCGGAGGGCGAACACCGGGGAGCTGTTTTTT.

The genes are TRBV4-3 and TRBJ1-1; 10 bases are a match to TRBD1. The CDR3 is 17 amino acids. J gave up 2 bases and V 2 bases, and 8 bases lay outside the gene matches. Germline V gene sequence: CDR1 LGHNA, CDR2 YSLEER. CDR3 amino acids: CASSQLPGTGDNTEAFF. CDR3 coding DNA: TGCGCCAGCAGCCAACTTCCCGGGACAGGGGACAACACTGAAGCTTTCTTT.

The CDR3, as DNA: TGCGCCAGCAGTGGAGACTCTGGAAACACCATATATTTT. This codes for CASSGDSGNTIYF. The chain is built from TRBV5-1 and TRBJ1-3, with D uncertain. V was cut by 5 bases and J by 0 bases, with 6 bases left in between. This CDR3 has 13 residues. Germline assignment: CDR1 SGHRS and CDR2 YFSETQ.

This chain uses TRBV7-3 with TRBJ2-2; 8 bases agree with TRBD1. The germline CDR1 and CDR2 sequences are SGHTA and FQGTGA. Losses at the gene ends were 4 bases for V and 3 bases for J; bases not matched to a gene: 4. The CDR3 runs to 15 residues. The DNA for the CDR3 is TGTGCCAGCAGCTCCAGCAGGGGGCACACCGGGGAGCTGTTTTTT. Amino acid sequence: CASSSSRGHTGELFF.

The genes are TRBV11-3 and TRBJ1-2; 8 positions match TRBD1. The CDR3 has 12 amino acids. The junction had 1 base not matched to a gene; V was cut back by 5 bases and J by 5 bases. CDR1 SGHNT and CDR2 YENEEA come from the germline V gene. The chain's CDR3 is CASSQGAYGYTF. CDR3 in DNA: TGTGCCAGCAGCCAGGGGGCTTATGGCTACACCTTC.

This chain uses TRBV27 with TRBJ2-1, with a weak D call TRBD1 (6 bases). V lost 3 bases to trimming and J lost 5 bases, with 14 bases between them. Germline V CDR1 and CDR2: MNHEY, SMNVEV (reference sequence). CDR3 size: 15 residues. CDR3 bases: TGTGCCAGCAGTTTTTTGGGGGCGCATAACAATGAGCAGTTCTTC. Its protein product is CASSFLGAHNNEQFF.

V gene TRBV5-1 combines with J gene TRBJ1-1, with a tentative D call TRBD1 (6 bases). Germline V CDR1 and CDR2: SGHRS, YFSETQ. The CDR3 length is 14 residues. V lost 4 bases, J lost 4 bases, and 14 bases lay in between. The CDR3 spells CASSLNTGITEAFF. The CDR3, as DNA: TGCGCCAGCAGCCTAAACACAGGGATCACTGAAGCTTTCTTT.

The count of this clone is one. The chain joins TRBV6-6 to TRBJ2-1; 8 bases align to TRBD2. The CDR3 loop spans 17 amino acids. CDR1 and CDR2 (germline): MNHNY, SVGAGI (reference sequence). Trimming cost V 5 bases and J 0 bases; bases outside gene matches: 9. The CDR3, as DNA: TGTGCCAGCAGTCCGCGGGGGGACCAGAGCTCCTACAATGAGCAGTTCTTC. This encodes CASSPRGDQSSYNEQFF.

This clone appeared once. V is TRBV11-2 and J is TRBJ1-1; no clear D. The germline V and J ends were trimmed by 1 base and 5 bases, with 11 bases remaining between them. Germline-derived CDR1 and CDR2 are SGHAT and FQNNGV. This CDR3 spans 14 amino acids. CDR3 sequence (DNA): TGTGCCAGCAGCTTAGCGGTGGAGTCTACTGAAGCTTTCTTT. Translating it yields CASSLAVESTEAFF.

This sequence joins TRBV25-1 and TRBJ2-7; possible D gene TRBD1, 6 bases. The V gene's germline CDR1 is MGHDK and CDR2 SYGVNS. This CDR3 region has 14 residues. The germline V and J ends were trimmed by 4 bases and 3 bases, with 13 bases remaining between them. In DNA form, the CDR3 reads TGTGCCAGCAGTGCACGGGCAGGGGTCTACGAGCAGTACTTC. Encoded protein: CASSARAGVYEQYF.

Written as DNA, the CDR3 is TGTGCCACCAGGGCACGACAGGGAAACAATGAGCAGTTCTTC. Its translation: CATRARQGNNEQFF. V and J are TRBV24-1 and TRBJ2-1; 7 nucleotides line up with TRBD1. The germline V gene has CDR1 KGHDR and CDR2 SFDVKD. With V trimmed by 7 bases and J by 5 bases, 7 bases remained unmatched. CDR3 length equals 14 residues.

The CDR3 DNA sequence: TGTGCCAGCAGTTACTCCCCCGACAGCCCCTACGAGCAGTACTTC. As protein: CASSYSPDSPYEQYF. The chain recombines TRBV6-5 with TRBJ2-7; D perhaps matches TRBD1 (5 bases). This CDR3 is built from 15 residues. Trimming left V 0 bases short and J 2 bases short, with 11 bases between. CDR1 is MNHEY and CDR2 is SVGAGI in the germline V gene.

This rearrangement joins TRBV5-4 to TRBJ2-3; perhaps TRBD2 as D (5 bases). The CDR3 has 16 residues. With 4 bases removed from V and 1 base from J, the gap between germline ends came to 16 bases. CDR1 is SGHNT and CDR2 is YYREEE in the germline V gene (reference sequence). The DNA for the CDR3 is TGTGCCAGCAGCACGAAAGCGGAAGTGGGCACAGATACGCAGTATTTT. Its protein is CASSTKAEVGTDTQYF. The variable domain in full, with the rest retrieved from reference TRBV5-4 and TRBJ2-3, is ETGVTQSPTHLIKTRGQQVTLRCSSQSGHNTVSWYQQALGQGPQFIFQYYREEENGRGNFPPRFSGLQFPNYSSELNVNALELDDSALYLCASSTKAEVGTDTQYFGPGTRLTVL.

The rearrangement joins TRBV11-2 to TRBJ2-7; a possible D gene is TRBD2 (6 bases). Germline V lookup: CDR1 SGHAT, CDR2 FQNNGV. Between the trimmed V and J ends, which lost 5 bases and 7 bases, there was a span of 24 bases. The CDR3 has 16 residues. The CDR3 bases are TGTGCCAGCAGCACGACCCTGACGGGGAGTCGGGGGGAGCAGTACTTC. Its translation is CASSTTLTGSRGEQYF.

This chain uses TRBV5-5 with TRBJ1-6; D remains unclear. V dropped 0 bases and J dropped 8 bases, with 9 bases sitting between them. CDR3 length: 14 residues. CDR1 is SGHKS, CDR2 YYEKEE, per germline (reference sequence). The CDR3 DNA reads TGTGCCAGCAGCTTGGTGGGCGGGGATTCACCCCTCCACTTT. Translation: CASSLVGGDSPLHF.

The chain links TRBV11-1 to TRBJ2-1; TRBD2 might be the D (5 bases). This CDR3 has 15 residues. V was shortened by 5 bases and J by 0 bases, with 11 bases between the two germline ends. Germline V gives CDR1 SGHAT, CDR2 FQDESV (reference sequence). The CDR3 protein is CASSPSWSSYNEQFF. For the CDR3, the DNA is TGTGCCAGCAGCCCTAGCTGGAGCTCCTACAATGAGCAGTTCTTC.

The chain links TRBV12-3 or TRBV12-4 to TRBJ2-7; D remains ambiguous. V lost 2 bases to trimming and J lost 6 bases, with 8 bases between them. There are 12 residues in the CDR3. In DNA, the CDR3 is TGTGCCAGCAGTTTACAGGATTTCGAGCAGTACTTC. This sequence encodes CASSLQDFEQYF.

The chain recombines TRBV30 with TRBJ1-4; perhaps TRBD1 as D (6 bases). V shed 3 bases and J shed 7 bases, with 15 bases lying between them. The CDR3 sequence is 14 residues long. Germline V gene lookup returns CDR1 GTSNPN and CDR2 SVGIG (reference sequence). The CDR3 DNA sequence: TGTGCCTGGAGGTCGGCAGGGGTGCGTGAAAAACTGTTTTTT. Translation gives CAWRSAGVREKLFF.

The V gene is TRBV30, the J gene TRBJ2-1; D gene ambiguous. The V and J ends lost 2 bases and 9 bases respectively, with 8 bases between them. Germline CDR1 reads GTSNPN; CDR2 reads SVGIG (reference sequence). This CDR3 is 11 amino acids long. The CDR3 loop is CAWSYTGEQFF. Here the CDR3 DNA reads TGTGCCTGGAGTTATACGGGTGAGCAGTTCTTC.

This clone showed up just once. The rearrangement uses TRBV18 and TRBJ2-3; no clear D gene. The germline gives CDR1 KGHSH, CDR2 LQKENI. The CDR3 spans 12 residues. Between the trimmed V and J ends, which lost 3 bases and 4 bases, there was a span of 5 bases. The CDR3 DNA sequence: TGTGCCAGCTCACCCGGGTCAGATACGCAGTATTTT. Protein: CASSPGSDTQYF.

In its sample, this clone was seen a few times. The V and J genes are TRBV11-2 and TRBJ2-2; TRBD2 matches 15 bases. The CDR3 covers 17 residues. J lost 5 bases, V lost 2 bases, and 3 bases had no gene match. Per the germline V gene, CDR1 is SGHAT and CDR2 is FQNNGV. The CDR3 sequence is CASSLTGTSGGTGELFF. The CDR3 region has the DNA TGTGCCAGCAGCTTAACAGGGACTAGCGGGGGGACCGGGGAGCTGTTTTTT.

The chain carries TRBV5-4 and TRBJ1-4; TRBD1 matches at 9 bases. The CDR3 loop spans 14 amino acids. V gave up 4 bases and J gave up 9 bases; unmatched junction bases: 7. Per the germline V gene, CDR1 is SGHNT and CDR2 is YYREEE (reference sequence). The CDR3 is CASSRTGEGKKLFF. CDR3 nucleotide sequence: TGTGCCAGCAGCAGGACAGGGGAAGGAAAAAAACTGTTTTTT.

The J gene is TRBJ2-7, the V gene TRBV5-1, with 9 bases that match TRBD2. Germline V gene sequence: CDR1 SGHRS, CDR2 YFSETQ. CDR3 length equals 11 residues. The V segment lost 8 bases and the J segment 6 bases; nucleotides outside the gene matches: 3. The CDR3 sequence is CASAGGSEQYF. The CDR3, as DNA: TGCGCCAGTGCGGGGGGGTCCGAGCAGTACTTC.

The count of this clone is one. CDR3 loop: CATSDPDRGDTGELFF. The CDR3 DNA reads TGTGCCACCAGTGACCCTGACAGGGGGGACACCGGGGAGCTGTTTTTT. V usage is TRBV24-1 and J usage is TRBJ2-2, with TRBD1 matching over 9 bases. Unmatched junction bases numbered 5, after V lost 4 bases and J lost 3 bases. Looked up from germline, CDR1 is KGHDR and CDR2 is SFDVKD. The CDR3 extends over 16 amino acids.